This T cell receptor (beta chain) stems from a study of early T cells in non-severe SARS-CoV-2 infection. Turning to the study itself: Bulk RNA from unsorted whole blood was sequenced; chains were unpaired. The study's findings and limits: VDJdb matching favored anti-spike CD8 responses, missing private and CD4 specificities.

V was clipped by 0 bases and J by 2 bases, with 11 bases between them. Germline V lookup: CDR1 DFQATT, CDR2 SNEGSKA (reference sequence). The CDR3 is 14 residues long. At least ten counts were recorded for this clonotype. Its antigen is still unknown. Attached unique molecular identifiers marked individual cDNA molecules. TCRdb itself ran the 5' RACE reads through MiXCR, one entry per CDR3 protein. The profile shows 70,000 or so distinct CDR3 sequences, under 15% of them singletons. Source material: whole blood. The chain links TRBV20-1 to TRBJ2-7; D may match TRBD1 or TRBD2 (6 bases each). This clonotype originated in an adult who was a healthcare worker with PCR-confirmed SARS-CoV-2 infection or an uninfected control (not recorded which). CDR3 coding DNA: TGCAGTGCTAGAGATCGGGGGCCTACCTACGAGCAGTACTTC. Translated, it gives CSARDRGPTYEQYF.